Below are 24 T cell receptor beta chains sequenced from a single sample in a study of blood T cell repertoires in COVID-19. The assay was immunoSEQ multiplex PCR, and TCRdb's table has in-frame clones only and misses some. Among just under 55,000 clones listed, 90% to 95% were seen once. The specimen was peripheral blood. The receptors come from a man in his fifties with acute or convalescent COVID-19.

J is TRBJ2-3 and V is TRBV24-1; the match to TRBD2 covers 13 bases. With V trimmed by 5 bases and J by 4 bases, 8 bases remained unmatched. This CDR3 is built from 17 residues. CDR1 and CDR2 from the germline V gene are KGHDR and SFDVKD. CDR3 sequence reads: CATSGLTSGRSADTQYF. Here the CDR3 DNA reads TGTGCCACCAGTGGTCTGACTAGCGGGAGGAGCGCAGATACGCAGTATTTT.

V is TRBV2 and J is TRBJ2-1; 10 bases align to TRBD2. With V trimmed by 10 bases and J by 6 bases, 9 bases remained unmatched. The CDR3 runs 14 residues. CDR1 SNHLY and CDR2 FYNNEI come from the germline V gene. The DNA of the CDR3 is TGTGCCACCGGGGTCCTAGCGGGAGTCAATGAGCAGTTCTTC. Translation gives CATGVLAGVNEQFF.

The chain joins TRBV7-2 to TRBJ1-5; 8 bases are a match to TRBD1. The V and J ends lost 1 base and 6 bases, in that order; junction bases with no gene match: 5. The germline V gene encodes CDR1 SGHTA and CDR2 FQGNSA. The length of the CDR3 is 15 residues. The CDR3 region is CASSLVQGAGQPQHF. The CDR3 DNA sequence: TGTGCCAGCAGCTTAGTTCAGGGGGCAGGTCAGCCCCAGCATTTT.

A single count supports this clone. The chain has TRBV5-6 and TRBJ1-2; TRBD1 agrees at 8 bases. The CDR3 runs to 13 residues. The junction had 7 bases not matched to a gene; V was cut back by 4 bases and J by 8 bases. Germline assignment: CDR1 SGHDT and CDR2 YYEEEE. The CDR3 region is CASSRGTGFGYTF. The CDR3, as DNA: TGTGCCAGCAGCCGAGGGACAGGTTTCGGCTACACCTTC.

The chain links TRBV4-2 to TRBJ2-7; perhaps TRBD2 as D (6 bases). The CDR3 is made up of 12 amino acids. Deletions cut 11 bases from V and 0 bases from J, with 11 bases between. CDR1 and CDR2 (germline): LGHNA, YNFKEQ. Here the CDR3 DNA reads TGTGCCGCGGGGCAGAGCTCCTACGAGCAGTACTTC. Translating it yields CAAGQSSYEQYF.

The chain joins TRBV9 to TRBJ2-1, with 8 bases that match TRBD2. The CDR3 totals 15 residues. Germline assignment: CDR1 SGDLS and CDR2 YYNGEE. J lost 6 bases, V lost 0 bases, and 5 bases had no gene match. The CDR3, as DNA: TGTGCCAGCAGCGTAGGCAATAGCGGGATCAATGAGCAGTTCTTC. As protein: CASSVGNSGINEQFF.

The chain carries TRBV25-1 and TRBJ1-6; D might be TRBD1 (6 bases). Germline V CDR1 and CDR2: MGHDK, SYGVNS. CDR3 size: 16 residues. The V end was cut by 7 bases, the J end by 6 bases, with 19 bases between. The CDR3 sequence is CASNPQGRLLNSPLHF. The CDR3 DNA reads as TGTGCCAGCAATCCACAGGGACGGCTCCTTAATTCACCCCTCCACTTT.

CDR3 bases: TGTGCCAGCAGCCTGGGGACTATCGGAGATACGCAGTATTTT. It specifies CASSLGTIGDTQYF. The chain couples TRBV6-5 to TRBJ2-3; 7 nucleotides line up with TRBD2. Germline CDR1 is MNHEY and CDR2 is SVGAGI. V gave up 6 bases and J gave up 5 bases; unmatched junction bases: 8. The CDR3 sequence is 14 residues long.

This clone was found a few times. The V and J genes are TRBV5-4 and TRBJ2-7; 12 nucleotides line up with TRBD2. V lost 3 bases, J lost 2 bases, and 3 bases stayed unmatched. This CDR3 contains 15 residues. Germline CDR1 reads SGHNT; CDR2 reads YYREEE (reference sequence). CDR3 region: CASSSGLAGPYEQYF. The DNA for the CDR3 is TGTGCCAGCAGCTCTGGACTAGCGGGACCCTACGAGCAGTACTTC.

The chain links TRBV11-2 to TRBJ2-1, with D uncertain. Germline CDR1 reads SGHAT; CDR2 reads FQNNGV. Trimming removed 1 base at V and 4 bases at J, with 5 bases between. The CDR3 totals 13 residues. For the CDR3, the DNA is TGTGCCAGCAGCTTAGGAGTGTACAATGAGCAGTTCTTC. Amino acid sequence: CASSLGVYNEQFF. Looking up the rest from reference TRBV11-2 and TRBJ2-1 gives the full variable domain: EAGVAQSPRYKIIEKRQSVAFWCNPISGHATLYWYQQILGQGPKLLIQFQNNGVVDDSQLPKDRFSAERLKGVDSTLKIQPAKLEDSAVYLCASSLGVYNEQFFGPGTRLTVL.

V gene TRBV7-2 combines with J gene TRBJ2-7, with 12 bases that match TRBD2. Germline V gives CDR1 SGHTA, CDR2 FQGNSA. The CDR3 consists of 15 residues. V was pared by 5 bases and J by 4 bases, with 6 bases of the junction left unmatched. In nucleotides, the CDR3 is TGTGCCAGCAGCACCCGGACTAGCGGGGCATACGAGCAGTACTTC. Translating gives CASSTRTSGAYEQYF.

The chain joins TRBV10-1 to TRBJ2-3, with D hard to call. V dropped 0 bases and J dropped 1 base, with 5 bases sitting between them. Germline CDR1 WNHNN, CDR2 SYGVQD (reference sequence). The CDR3 extends over 14 amino acids. CDR3 coding DNA: TGCGCCAGCAGTGAGTCGACATGCACAGATACGCAGTATTTT. It codes for CASSESTCTDTQYF.

The chain carries TRBV4-1 and TRBJ2-7, with 7 nucleotides matching TRBD2. CDR3 length equals 15 residues. V dropped 0 bases and J dropped 3; count of bases not matched to a gene: 5. CDR1 and CDR2 (germline): MGHRA, YSYEKL. CDR3 sequence (DNA): TGCGCCAGCAGCCAAGATGGGAGGGCCATCTACGAGCAGTACTTC. This translates into CASSQDGRAIYEQYF.

This rearrangement joins TRBV24-1 to TRBJ2-2; D call uncertain. This CDR3 comprises 14 residues. The V gene lost 2 bases and the J gene lost 9 bases, with 12 bases spanning the gap. CDR1 and CDR2 from the germline V gene are KGHDR and SFDVKD. CDR3 protein: CATSDSRVVRELFF. CDR3 bases: TGTGCCACCAGTGATTCGAGAGTCGTCCGGGAGCTGTTTTTT.

The chain links TRBV7-9 to TRBJ1-1; maybe TRBD1 (6 bases). The germline V gene has CDR1 SEHNR and CDR2 FQNEAQ (reference sequence). The V and J ends lost 5 bases and 4 bases respectively, with 14 bases between them. This CDR3 has 14 amino acids. The CDR3: CASSPSQGATEAFF. DNA for the CDR3: TGTGCCAGCAGCCCTTCACAGGGAGCCACTGAAGCTTTCTTT.

The J gene is TRBJ1-1, the V gene TRBV19, with a tentative D call TRBD1 (5 bases). V lost 5 bases, J lost 1 base, and 11 bases lay in between. The CDR3 contains 14 residues. Germline V gene sequence: CDR1 LNHDA, CDR2 SQIVND (reference sequence). For the CDR3, the DNA is TGTGCCAGTAGTGTCCAGGGCACGAACACTGAAGCTTTCTTT. This encodes CASSVQGTNTEAFF.

J is TRBJ2-1 and V is TRBV10-2; the D is unclear. V shed 5 bases and J shed 7 bases, with 9 bases lying between them. The CDR3 sequence is 12 residues long. Looked up from germline, CDR1 is WSHSY and CDR2 is SAAADI. CDR3 in DNA: TGCGCCAGCAGTCCCTATCGAAATGAGCAGTTCTTC. Its translation is CASSPYRNEQFF.

The count of this clone is one. The rearrangement uses TRBV19 and TRBJ2-7, with D perhaps TRBD1 (6 bases). Germline CDR1 and CDR2: LNHDA and SQIVND (reference sequence). The CDR3 runs 16 residues. V lost 3 bases to trimming and J lost 0 bases, with 15 bases between them. The CDR3 is CASSIWRTAGSYEQYF. CDR3 DNA sequence: TGTGCCAGTAGTATCTGGCGGACAGCAGGCTCCTACGAGCAGTACTTC. Full variable domain (outside the CDR3, taken from reference TRBV19 and TRBJ2-7): DGGITQSPKYLFRKEGQNVTLSCEQNLNHDAMYWYRQDPGQGLRLIYYSQIVNDFQKGDIAEGYSVSREKKESFPLTVTSAQKNPTAFYLCASSIWRTAGSYEQYFGPGTRLTVT.

This rearrangement joins TRBV6-6 to TRBJ1-2; 9 nucleotides line up with TRBD1. V lost 0 bases, J lost 5 bases, and 4 bases stayed unmatched. The CDR3 runs 15 residues. Germline CDR1 MNHNY, CDR2 SVGAGI (reference sequence). This CDR3 reads CASSYSMGTGYGYTF. The CDR3, as DNA: TGTGCCAGCAGTTACTCGATGGGGACAGGGTATGGCTACACCTTC.

The chain joins TRBV19 to TRBJ1-6, with TRBD1 matching 9 bases. The germline gives CDR1 LNHDA, CDR2 SQIVND (reference sequence). Trimming cost V 7 bases and J 7 bases; bases outside gene matches: 14. The CDR3 extends over 17 amino acids. The CDR3 is CASTMTWAGQGNSPLHF. In DNA, the CDR3 is TGTGCCAGTACCATGACCTGGGCGGGACAGGGCAATTCACCCCTCCACTTT.

The rearrangement joins TRBV6-2 or TRBV6-3 to TRBJ2-7, with D maybe TRBD1 (5 bases). The ends were cut back, 2 bases at V and 2 bases at J, with 13 bases in the middle. The CDR3 has 15 residues. In germline, CDR1 is MNHEY, CDR2 SVGEGT. CDR3: CASSYVPGSPYEQYF. The CDR3 DNA reads as TGTGCCAGCAGTTACGTCCCAGGGTCCCCCTACGAGCAGTACTTC.

The chain is built from TRBV6-5 and TRBJ2-2; D is possibly TRBD1 (5 bases). Between the trimmed V and J ends, which lost 4 bases and 5 bases, there was a span of 14 bases. The CDR3 is 15 amino acids. CDR1 is MNHEY, CDR2 SVGAGI, per germline. Here the CDR3 DNA reads TGTGCCAGCAGTTGGACAACGACACTTACCGGGGAGCTGTTTTTT. Protein product: CASSWTTTLTGELFF.

The chain links TRBV5-1 to TRBJ2-1; TRBD1 agrees at 11 bases. The CDR3 is 16 residues long. After removal of 3 bases from V and 1 base from J, the junction contained 3 bases not matched to a gene. The germline V gene encodes CDR1 SGHRS and CDR2 YFSETQ. The CDR3 DNA follows: TGCGCCAGCAGCTACGGGACAGGGGGGTCCTACAATGAGCAGTTCTTC. It codes for CASSYGTGGSYNEQFF. The full variable domain, in which reference TRBV5-1 and TRBJ2-1 provide the parts outside the CDR3, is KAGVTQTPRYLIKTRGQQVTLSCSPISGHRSVSWYQQTPGQGLQFLFEYFSETQRNKGNFPGRFSGRQFSNSRSEMNVSTLELGDSALYLCASSYGTGGSYNEQFFGPGTRLTVL.

The rearrangement joins TRBV24-1 to TRBJ2-2; 9 bases are shared with TRBD2. The CDR3 is made up of 15 amino acids. Germline CDR1 is KGHDR and CDR2 is SFDVKD. Unmatched junction bases numbered 6, after V lost 6 bases and J lost 5 bases. The CDR3 is CATSQGGRETGELFF. CDR3 coding DNA: TGTGCCACCAGTCAGGGCGGGAGGGAAACCGGGGAGCTGTTTTTT.